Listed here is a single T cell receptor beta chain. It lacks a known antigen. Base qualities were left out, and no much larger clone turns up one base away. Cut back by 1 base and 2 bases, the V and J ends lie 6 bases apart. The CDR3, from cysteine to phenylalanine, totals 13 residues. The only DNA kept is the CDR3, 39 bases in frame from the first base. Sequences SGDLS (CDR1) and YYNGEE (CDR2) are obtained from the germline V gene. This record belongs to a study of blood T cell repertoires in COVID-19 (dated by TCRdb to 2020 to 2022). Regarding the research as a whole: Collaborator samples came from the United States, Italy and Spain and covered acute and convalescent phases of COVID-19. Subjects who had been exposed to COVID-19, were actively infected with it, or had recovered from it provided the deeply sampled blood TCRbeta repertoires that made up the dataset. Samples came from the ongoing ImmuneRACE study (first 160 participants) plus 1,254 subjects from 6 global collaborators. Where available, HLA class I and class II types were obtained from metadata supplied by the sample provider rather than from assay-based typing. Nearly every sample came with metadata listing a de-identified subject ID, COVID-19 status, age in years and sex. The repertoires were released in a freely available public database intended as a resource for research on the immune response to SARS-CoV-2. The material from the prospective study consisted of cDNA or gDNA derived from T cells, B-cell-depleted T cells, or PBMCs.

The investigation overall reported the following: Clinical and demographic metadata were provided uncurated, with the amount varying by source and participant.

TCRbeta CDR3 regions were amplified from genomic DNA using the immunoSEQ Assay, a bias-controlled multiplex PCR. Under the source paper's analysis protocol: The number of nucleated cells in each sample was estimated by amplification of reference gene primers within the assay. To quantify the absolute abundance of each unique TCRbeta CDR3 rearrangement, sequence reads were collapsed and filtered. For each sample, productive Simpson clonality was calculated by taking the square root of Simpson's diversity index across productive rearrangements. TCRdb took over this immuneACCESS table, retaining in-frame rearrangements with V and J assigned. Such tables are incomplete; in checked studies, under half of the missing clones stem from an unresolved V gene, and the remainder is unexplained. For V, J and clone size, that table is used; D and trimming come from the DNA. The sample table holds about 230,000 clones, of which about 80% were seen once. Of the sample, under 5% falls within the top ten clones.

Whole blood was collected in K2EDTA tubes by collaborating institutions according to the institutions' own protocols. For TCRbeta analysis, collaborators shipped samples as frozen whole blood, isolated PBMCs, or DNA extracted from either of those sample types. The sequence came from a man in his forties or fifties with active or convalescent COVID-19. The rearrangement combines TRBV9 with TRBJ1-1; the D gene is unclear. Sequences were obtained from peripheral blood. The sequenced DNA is TGTGCCAGCAGCGTAATGTTAAACACTGAAGCTTTCTTT. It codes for CASSVMLNTEAFF.